Sequencing of this TCR beta chain was carried out in a study of technical replicates of blood from a handful of donors. This clone was observed a single time. The CDR3 runs to 15 residues. Germline CDR1 LNHNV, CDR2 YYDKDF (reference sequence). With V trimmed by 1 base and J by 2 bases, 5 bases remained unmatched. Here immunoSEQ multiplex PCR was the method, and the copy in TCRdb shows in-frame clones only, minus some. The top ten hold 0.42% of the sample, which has 55,000 to 75,000 clones, about nine tenths seen once. The sequencing input was T cells isolated from PBMCs. This rearrangement joins TRBV15 to TRBJ2-7; 7 bases fit TRBD1. This TCR was sampled from a human donor in good health. CDR3 residues: CATSRAKTGAYEQYF. The CDR3 coding sequence is TGTGCCACCAGCAGAGCAAAAACAGGGGCCTACGAGCAGTACTTC.